This TCR beta chain derives from a study of CD8 T cells in Susac syndrome. RNA totalling about 0.45 to 1 ug underwent reverse transcription with random hexamers. TCRdb reanalysed the immunoSEQ multiplex PCR reads using MiXCR and keeps one entry per CDR3 protein. The sample records roughly 120,000 distinct CDR3 sequences, roughly 94% being singletons. Trimming removed 8 bases from V and 3 bases from J; junction bases left unmatched: 0. Germline lookup yields CDR1 SNHLY and CDR2 FYNNEI. The CDR3 spans 13 residues. The chain employs TRBV2 and TRBJ2-3, with TRBD2 matching over 12 bases. This TCR was recovered from a human donor with multiple sclerosis. The specimen sequenced was CD4+ T cells from PBMCs. CDR3 residues: CASGLAGTDTQYF. The CDR3 nucleotides read TGTGCCAGCGGACTAGCGGGGACAGATACGCAGTATTTT.